The entry that follows covers one T cell receptor beta chain sequence. The antigen is unknown. Other DNA sequences in the sample encode the same CDR3. The junction had 4 bases not matched to a gene; V was cut back by 2 bases and J by 5 bases. The CDR3 covers 15 residues. Germline loops: CDR1 SGHRS, CDR2 YFSETQ. Per the study methods: Junction-only sequences produced by ImmunoSEQ had no quality scores, so filtering differed. TCRdb's copy holds only in-frame clones and misses some; the assay was immunoSEQ multiplex PCR. D and trimming were read from the DNA, whereas the V and J calls and clone size are those reported in that table. The sample carries about 580,000 clones, nearly 98% recorded once. Naive CD8 cells were CD45RO-negative, positively selected for CCR7, excluding terminally differentiated effector memory CD45RA+ cells. The sample belongs to a study of shared clonotypes between healthy human individuals. Study-wide background: The cohort comprised a couple of women and a few men. Their ages spanned 18 to 49 years.

Findings and caveats of the study: Genetic and exposure-history diversity was limited by the few donors. Researchers found naive subsets generally carried larger estimated richness than memory subsets.

Sequenced: naive CD8+ T cells sorted from blood. This rearrangement joins TRBV5-1 to TRBJ2-1; 10 bases are a match to TRBD1. This receptor was obtained from a man aged 25 to 40 in good health. The CDR3 sequence is CASSLVGQGNNEQFF. DNA of the CDR3: TGCGCCAGCAGCTTAGTGGGACAGGGGAACAATGAGCAGTTCTTC. Filled out from reference TRBV5-1 and TRBJ2-1, the complete variable domain reads KAGVTQTPRYLIKTRGQQVTLSCSPISGHRSVSWYQQTPGQGLQFLFEYFSETQRNKGNFPGRFSGRQFSNSRSEMNVSTLELGDSALYLCASSLVGQGNNEQFFGPGTRLTVL.